This T cell receptor beta chain is drawn from a study of cytomegalovirus exposure and HLA in healthy donors. Findings of the study overall: The study dropped some indistinguishable V segments, TRBV6-2 and TRBV6-3 among them.

About this clone: The antigen is not known. Distinct nucleotide sequences in the sample also encode this CDR3.

Amplification used 60 Vbeta primers and 13 Jbeta primers. Data came from immunoSEQ multiplex PCR; TCRdb stores just in-frame clones and leaves some out. This table holds under 140,000 clones, 60% to 85% found once. J lost 2 bases, V lost 2 bases, and 8 bases had no gene match. The CDR3 has 16 residues. Sequenced: PBMCs. This receptor was obtained from a woman in her 30s in good health and CMV-seronegative. The chain has TRBV23-1 and TRBJ2-7, with 8 bases aligning to TRBD2. TRBV23-1 is assigned to the ORF class and has an uncertain function. The CDR3 nucleotides are TGCGCCAGCAGTCAACCGGGGACTAGTCACCCCTACGAGCAGTACTTC. Protein: CASSQPGTSHPYEQYF.